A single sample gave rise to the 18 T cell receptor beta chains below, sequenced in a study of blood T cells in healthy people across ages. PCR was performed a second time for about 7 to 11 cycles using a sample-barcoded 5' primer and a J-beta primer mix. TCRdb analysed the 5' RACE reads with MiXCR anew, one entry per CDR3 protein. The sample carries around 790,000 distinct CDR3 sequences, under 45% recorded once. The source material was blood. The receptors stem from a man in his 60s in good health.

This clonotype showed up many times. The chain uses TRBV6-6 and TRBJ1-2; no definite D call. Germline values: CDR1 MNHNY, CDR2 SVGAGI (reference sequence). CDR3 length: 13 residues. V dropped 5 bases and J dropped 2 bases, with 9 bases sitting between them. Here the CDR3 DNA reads TGTGCCAGCAGTGACACGGAAAACTATGGCTACACCTTC. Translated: CASSDTENYGYTF.

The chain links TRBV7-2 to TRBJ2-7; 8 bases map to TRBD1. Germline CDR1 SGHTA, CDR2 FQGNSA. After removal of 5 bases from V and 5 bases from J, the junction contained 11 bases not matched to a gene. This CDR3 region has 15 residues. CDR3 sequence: CASSALGQGRNEQYF. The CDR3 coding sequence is TGTGCCAGCAGCGCGCTAGGACAGGGTCGTAACGAGCAGTACTTC. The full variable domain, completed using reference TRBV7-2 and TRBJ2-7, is GAGVSQSPSNKVTEKGKDVELRCDPISGHTALYWYRQSLGQGLEFLIYFQGNSAPDKSGLPSDRFSAERTGGSVSTLTIQRTQQEDSAVYLCASSALGQGRNEQYFGPGTRLTVT.

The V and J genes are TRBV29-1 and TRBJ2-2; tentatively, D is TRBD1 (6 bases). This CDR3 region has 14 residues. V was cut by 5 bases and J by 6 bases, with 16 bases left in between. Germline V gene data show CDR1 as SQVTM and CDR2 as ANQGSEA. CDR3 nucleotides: TGCAGCGTTCTTGGACAGAGGAGCTCCGGGGAGCTGTTTTTT. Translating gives CSVLGQRSSGELFF.

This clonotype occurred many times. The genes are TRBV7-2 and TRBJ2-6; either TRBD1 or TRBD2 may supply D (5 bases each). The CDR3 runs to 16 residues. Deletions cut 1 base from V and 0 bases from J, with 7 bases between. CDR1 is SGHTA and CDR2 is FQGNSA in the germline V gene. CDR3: CASSLGDRSGANVLTF. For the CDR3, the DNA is TGTGCCAGCAGCTTAGGGGACCGCTCTGGGGCCAACGTCCTGACTTTC.

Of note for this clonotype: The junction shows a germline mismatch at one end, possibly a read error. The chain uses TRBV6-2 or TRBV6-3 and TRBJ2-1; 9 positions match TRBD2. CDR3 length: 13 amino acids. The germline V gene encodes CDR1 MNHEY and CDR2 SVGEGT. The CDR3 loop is CASRTSGYNDQFF. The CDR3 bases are TGTGCCAGCAGGACTAGCGGTTACAATGATCAGTTCTTC.

In DNA, the CDR3 is TGTGCCAGCAGTTACCTCAAGTATTTT. The encoded protein is CASSYLKYF. The V and J genes are TRBV6-5 and TRBJ2-3; no firm D call. Germline V lookup: CDR1 MNHEY, CDR2 SVGAGI. Trimming took 2 bases from V and 13 from J, leaving 4 bases between them. CDR3 size: 9 residues.

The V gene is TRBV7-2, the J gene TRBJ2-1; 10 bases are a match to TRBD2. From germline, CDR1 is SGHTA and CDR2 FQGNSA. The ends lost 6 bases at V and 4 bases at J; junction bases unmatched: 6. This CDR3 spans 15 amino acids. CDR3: CASRLPGLAYNEQFF. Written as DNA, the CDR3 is TGTGCCAGCAGGTTACCGGGACTAGCGTACAATGAGCAGTTCTTC.

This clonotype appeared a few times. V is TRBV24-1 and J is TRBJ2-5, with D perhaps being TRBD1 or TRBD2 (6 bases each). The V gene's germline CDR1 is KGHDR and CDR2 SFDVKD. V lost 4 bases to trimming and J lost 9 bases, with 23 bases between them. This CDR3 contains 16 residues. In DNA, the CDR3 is TGTGCCACCAGTGACGGTCAGACAGGCGGGATTGAGGCCCAGTACTTC. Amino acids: CATSDGQTGGIEAQYF.

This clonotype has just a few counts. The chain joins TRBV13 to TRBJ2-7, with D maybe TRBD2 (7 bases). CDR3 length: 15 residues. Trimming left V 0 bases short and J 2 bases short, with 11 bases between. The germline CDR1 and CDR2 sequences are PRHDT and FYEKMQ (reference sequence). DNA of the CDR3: TGTGCCAGCAGCTTAGGGCGGGGGCGGCCCTACGAGCAGTACTTC. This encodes CASSLGRGRPYEQYF.

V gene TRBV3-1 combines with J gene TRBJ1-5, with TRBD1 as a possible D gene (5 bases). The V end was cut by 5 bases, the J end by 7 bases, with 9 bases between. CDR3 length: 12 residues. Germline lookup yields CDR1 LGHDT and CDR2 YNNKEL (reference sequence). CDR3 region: CASSYRDQPQHF. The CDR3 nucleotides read TGTGCCAGCAGCTACCGGGACCAGCCCCAGCATTTT. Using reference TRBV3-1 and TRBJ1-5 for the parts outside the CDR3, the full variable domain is DTAVSQTPKYLVTQMGNDKSIKCEQNLGHDTMYWYKQDSKKFLKIMFSYNNKELIINETVPNRFSPKSPDKAHLNLHINSLELGDSAVYFCASSYRDQPQHFGDGTRLSIL.

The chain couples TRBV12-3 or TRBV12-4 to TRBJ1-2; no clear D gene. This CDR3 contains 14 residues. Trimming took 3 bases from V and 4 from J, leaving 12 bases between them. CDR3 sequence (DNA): TGTGCCAGCAGTTTCGGGCAGGCCTCCTATGGCTACACCTTC. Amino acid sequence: CASSFGQASYGYTF.

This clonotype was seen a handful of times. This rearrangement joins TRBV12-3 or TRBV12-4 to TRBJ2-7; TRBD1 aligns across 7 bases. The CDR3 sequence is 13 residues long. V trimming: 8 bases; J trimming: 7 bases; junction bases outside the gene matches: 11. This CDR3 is CASQGELGLEQYF. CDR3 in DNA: TGTGCCAGCCAGGGGGAGCTGGGTTTGGAGCAGTACTTC.

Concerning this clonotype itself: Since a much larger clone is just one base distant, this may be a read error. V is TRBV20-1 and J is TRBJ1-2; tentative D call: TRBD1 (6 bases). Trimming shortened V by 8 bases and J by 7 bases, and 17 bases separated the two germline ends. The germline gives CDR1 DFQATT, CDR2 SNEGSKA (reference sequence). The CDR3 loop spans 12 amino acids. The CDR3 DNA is TGCAGTATCGATGGGGGGGCCTCTGGCTACACCTTC. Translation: CSIDGGASGYTF.

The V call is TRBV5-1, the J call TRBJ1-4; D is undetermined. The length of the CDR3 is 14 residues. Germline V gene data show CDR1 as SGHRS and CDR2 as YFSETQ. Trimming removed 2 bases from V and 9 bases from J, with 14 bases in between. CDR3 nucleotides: TGCGCCAGCAGCTTTTACGTGCCGTCAAAAAAACTGTTTTTT. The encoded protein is CASSFYVPSKKLFF.

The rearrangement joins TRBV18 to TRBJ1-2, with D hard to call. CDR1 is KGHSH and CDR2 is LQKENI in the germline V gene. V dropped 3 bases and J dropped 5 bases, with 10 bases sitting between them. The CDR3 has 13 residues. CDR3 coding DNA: TGTGCCAGCTCACCGGCAGGAGGTTATGGCTACACCTTC. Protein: CASSPAGGYGYTF.

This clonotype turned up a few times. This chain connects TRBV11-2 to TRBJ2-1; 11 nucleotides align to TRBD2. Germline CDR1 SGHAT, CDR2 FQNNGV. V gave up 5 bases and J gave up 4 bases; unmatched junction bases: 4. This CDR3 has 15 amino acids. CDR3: CASSKLAGDYNEQFF. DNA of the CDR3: TGTGCCAGCAGCAAACTAGCGGGGGATTACAATGAGCAGTTCTTC.

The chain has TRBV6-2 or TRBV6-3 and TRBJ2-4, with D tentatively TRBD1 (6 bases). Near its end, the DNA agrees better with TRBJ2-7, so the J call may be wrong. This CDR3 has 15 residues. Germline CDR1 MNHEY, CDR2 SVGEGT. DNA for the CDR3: TGTGCCAGCAGTTACCCGGGACATCTTTCCTACGAGCAGTACTTC. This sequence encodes CASSYPGHLSYEQYF.

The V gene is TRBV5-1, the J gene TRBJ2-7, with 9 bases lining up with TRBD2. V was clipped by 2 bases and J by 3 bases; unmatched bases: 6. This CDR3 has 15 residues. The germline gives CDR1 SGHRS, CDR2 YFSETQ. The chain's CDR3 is CASSFGSGGYYEQYF. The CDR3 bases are TGCGCCAGCAGCTTCGGTAGCGGGGGATACTACGAGCAGTACTTC.